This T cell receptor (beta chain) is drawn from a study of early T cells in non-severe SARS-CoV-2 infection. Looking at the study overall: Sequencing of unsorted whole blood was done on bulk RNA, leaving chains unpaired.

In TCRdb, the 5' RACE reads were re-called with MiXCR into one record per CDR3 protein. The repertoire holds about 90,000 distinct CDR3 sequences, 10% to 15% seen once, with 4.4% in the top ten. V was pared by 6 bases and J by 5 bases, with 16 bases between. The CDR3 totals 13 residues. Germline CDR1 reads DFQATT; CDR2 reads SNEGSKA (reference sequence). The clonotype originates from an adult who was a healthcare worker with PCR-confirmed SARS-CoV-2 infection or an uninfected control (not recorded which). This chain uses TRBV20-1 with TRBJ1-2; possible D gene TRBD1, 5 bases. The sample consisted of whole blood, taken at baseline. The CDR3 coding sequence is TGCAGTGCCCCGCGGGACGACTATTATGGCTACACCTTC. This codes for CSAPRDDYYGYTF.